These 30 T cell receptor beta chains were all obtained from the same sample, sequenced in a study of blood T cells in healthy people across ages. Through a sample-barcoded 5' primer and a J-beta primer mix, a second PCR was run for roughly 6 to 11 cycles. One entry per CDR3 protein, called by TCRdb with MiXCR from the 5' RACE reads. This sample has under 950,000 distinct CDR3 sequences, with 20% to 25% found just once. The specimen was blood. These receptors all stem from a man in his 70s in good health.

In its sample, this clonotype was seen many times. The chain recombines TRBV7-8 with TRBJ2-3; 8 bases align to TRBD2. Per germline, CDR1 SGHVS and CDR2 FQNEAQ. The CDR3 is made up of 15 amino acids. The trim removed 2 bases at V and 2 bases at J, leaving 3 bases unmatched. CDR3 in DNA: TGTGCCAGCAGCTTAAATGGACTAGCCACAGATACGCAGTATTTT. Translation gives CASSLNGLATDTQYF. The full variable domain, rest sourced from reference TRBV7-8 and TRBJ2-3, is GAGVSQSPRYKVAKRGQDVALRCDPISGHVSLFWYQQALGQGPEFLTYFQNEAQLDKSGLPSDRFFAERPEGSVSTLKIQRTQQEDSAVYLCASSLNGLATDTQYFGPGTRLTVL.

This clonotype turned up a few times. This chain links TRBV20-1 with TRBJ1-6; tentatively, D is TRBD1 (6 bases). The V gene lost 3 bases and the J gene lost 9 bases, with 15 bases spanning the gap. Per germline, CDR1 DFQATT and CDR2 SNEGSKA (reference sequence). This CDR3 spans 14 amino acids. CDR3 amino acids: CSARTTGSSSPLHF. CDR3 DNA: TGCAGTGCTAGGACGACAGGCAGTAGTTCACCCCTCCACTTT.

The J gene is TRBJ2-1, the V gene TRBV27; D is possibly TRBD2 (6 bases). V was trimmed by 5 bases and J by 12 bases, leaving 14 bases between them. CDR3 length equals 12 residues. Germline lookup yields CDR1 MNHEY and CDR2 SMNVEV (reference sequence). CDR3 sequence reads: CASSPTTSSQFF. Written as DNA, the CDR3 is TGTGCCAGCAGTCCCACGACTAGTTCGCAGTTCTTC.

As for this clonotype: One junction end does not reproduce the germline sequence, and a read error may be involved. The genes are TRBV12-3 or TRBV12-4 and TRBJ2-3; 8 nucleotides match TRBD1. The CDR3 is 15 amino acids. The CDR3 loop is CASRRTGSSTDTQYF. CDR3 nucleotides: TGTGCCAGCAGGCGGACAGGGTCTAGCACAGATACGCAATATTTT.

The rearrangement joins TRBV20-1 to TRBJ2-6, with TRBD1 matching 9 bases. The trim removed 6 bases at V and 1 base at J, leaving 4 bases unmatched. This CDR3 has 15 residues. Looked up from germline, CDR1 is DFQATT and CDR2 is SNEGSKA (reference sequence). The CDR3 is CSAMDRGSGANVLTF. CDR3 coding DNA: TGCAGTGCGATGGACAGGGGATCTGGGGCCAACGTCCTGACTTTC.

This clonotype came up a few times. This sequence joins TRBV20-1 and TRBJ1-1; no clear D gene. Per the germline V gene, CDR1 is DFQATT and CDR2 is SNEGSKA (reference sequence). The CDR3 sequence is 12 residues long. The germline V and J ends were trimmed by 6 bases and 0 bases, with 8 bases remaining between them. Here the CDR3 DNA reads TGCAGTGCCGGGCGGATGAACACTGAAGCTTTCTTT. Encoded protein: CSAGRMNTEAFF.

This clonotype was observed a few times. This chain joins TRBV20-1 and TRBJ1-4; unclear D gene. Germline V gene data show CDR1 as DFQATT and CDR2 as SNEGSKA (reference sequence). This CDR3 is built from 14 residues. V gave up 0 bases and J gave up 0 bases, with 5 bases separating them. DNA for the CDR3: TGCAGTGCTAGAGACCAGACAACTAATGAAAAACTGTTTTTT. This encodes CSARDQTTNEKLFF.

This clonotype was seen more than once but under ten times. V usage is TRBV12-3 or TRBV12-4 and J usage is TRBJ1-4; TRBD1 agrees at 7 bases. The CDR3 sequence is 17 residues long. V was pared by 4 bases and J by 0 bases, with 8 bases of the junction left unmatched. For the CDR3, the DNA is TGTGCCAGCAGTTCGACAGGGAGGGGAACAACTAATGAAAAACTGTTTTTT. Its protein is CASSSTGRGTTNEKLFF.

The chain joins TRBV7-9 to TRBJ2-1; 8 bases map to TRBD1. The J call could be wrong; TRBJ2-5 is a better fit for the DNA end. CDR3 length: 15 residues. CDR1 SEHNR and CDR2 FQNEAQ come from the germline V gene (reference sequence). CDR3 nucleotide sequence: TGTGCCAGCAGCTCCGGGACAGGACGTCAGAAGACCCAGTACTTC. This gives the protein CASSSGTGRQKTQYF.

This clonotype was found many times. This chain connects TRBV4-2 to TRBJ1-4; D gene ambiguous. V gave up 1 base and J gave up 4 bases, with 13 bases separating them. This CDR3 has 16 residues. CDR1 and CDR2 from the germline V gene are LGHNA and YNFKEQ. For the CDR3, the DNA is TGTGCCAGCAGCCAAGGTCAGGCGGTTCGTAATGAAAAACTGTTTTTT. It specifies CASSQGQAVRNEKLFF.

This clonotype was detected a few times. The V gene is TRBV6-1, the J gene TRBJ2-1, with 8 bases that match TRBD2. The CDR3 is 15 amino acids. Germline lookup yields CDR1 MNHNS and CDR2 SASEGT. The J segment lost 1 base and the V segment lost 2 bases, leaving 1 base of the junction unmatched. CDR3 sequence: CASSELAGSYNEQFF. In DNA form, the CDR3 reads TGTGCCAGCAGTGAATTAGCGGGGTCCTACAATGAGCAGTTCTTC.

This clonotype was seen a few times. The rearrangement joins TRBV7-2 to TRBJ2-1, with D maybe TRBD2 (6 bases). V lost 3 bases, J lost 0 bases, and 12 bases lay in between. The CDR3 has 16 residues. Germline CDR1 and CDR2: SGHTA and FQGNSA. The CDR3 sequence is CASSFGLAISYNEQFF. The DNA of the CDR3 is TGTGCCAGCAGCTTCGGGCTAGCGATCTCCTACAATGAGCAGTTCTTC.

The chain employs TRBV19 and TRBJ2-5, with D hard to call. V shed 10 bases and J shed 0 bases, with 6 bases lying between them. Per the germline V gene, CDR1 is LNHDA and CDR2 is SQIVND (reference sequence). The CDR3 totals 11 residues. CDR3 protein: CATQDQETQYF. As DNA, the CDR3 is TGTGCCACTCAGGACCAAGAGACCCAGTACTTC. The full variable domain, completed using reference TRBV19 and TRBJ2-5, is DGGITQSPKYLFRKEGQNVTLSCEQNLNHDAMYWYRQDPGQGLRLIYYSQIVNDFQKGDIAEGYSVSREKKESFPLTVTSAQKNPTAFYLCATQDQETQYFGPGTRLLVL.

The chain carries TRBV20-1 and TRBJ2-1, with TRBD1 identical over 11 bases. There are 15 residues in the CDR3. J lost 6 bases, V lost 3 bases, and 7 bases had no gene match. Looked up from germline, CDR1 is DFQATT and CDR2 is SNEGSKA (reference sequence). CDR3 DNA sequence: TGCAGTGCTAGGGGTTGGGGACAGGGGGTCAATGAGCAGTTCTTC. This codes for CSARGWGQGVNEQFF.

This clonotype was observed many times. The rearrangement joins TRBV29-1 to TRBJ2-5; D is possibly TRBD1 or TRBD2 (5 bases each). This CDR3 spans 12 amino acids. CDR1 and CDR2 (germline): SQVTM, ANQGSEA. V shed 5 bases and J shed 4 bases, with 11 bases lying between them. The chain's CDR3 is CSVWGFGETQYF. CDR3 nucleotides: TGCAGCGTTTGGGGGTTTGGAGAGACCCAGTACTTC.

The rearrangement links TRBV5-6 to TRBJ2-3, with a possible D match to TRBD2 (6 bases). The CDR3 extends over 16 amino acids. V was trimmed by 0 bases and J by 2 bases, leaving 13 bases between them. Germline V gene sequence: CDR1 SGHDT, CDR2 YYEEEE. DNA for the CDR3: TGTGCCAGCAGCTTGGATCTTGGGGGACTCACAGATACGCAGTATTTT. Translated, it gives CASSLDLGGLTDTQYF. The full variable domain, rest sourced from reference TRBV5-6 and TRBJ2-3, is DAGVTQSPTHLIKTRGQQVTLRCSPKSGHDTVSWYQQALGQGPQFIFQYYEEEERQRGNFPDRFSGHQFPNYSSELNVNALLLGDSALYLCASSLDLGGLTDTQYFGPGTRLTVL.

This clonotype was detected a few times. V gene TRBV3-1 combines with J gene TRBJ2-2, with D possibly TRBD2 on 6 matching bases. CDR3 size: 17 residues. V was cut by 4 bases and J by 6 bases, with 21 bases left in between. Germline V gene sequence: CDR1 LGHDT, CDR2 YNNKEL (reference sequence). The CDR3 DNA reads TGTGCCAGCAGCCCGTGGACGGGAGCGTGGGTCGCCGGGGAGCTGTTTTTT. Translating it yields CASSPWTGAWVAGELFF. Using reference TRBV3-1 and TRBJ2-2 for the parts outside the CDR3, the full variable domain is DTAVSQTPKYLVTQMGNDKSIKCEQNLGHDTMYWYKQDSKKFLKIMFSYNNKELIINETVPNRFSPKSPDKAHLNLHINSLELGDSAVYFCASSPWTGAWVAGELFFGEGSRLTVL.

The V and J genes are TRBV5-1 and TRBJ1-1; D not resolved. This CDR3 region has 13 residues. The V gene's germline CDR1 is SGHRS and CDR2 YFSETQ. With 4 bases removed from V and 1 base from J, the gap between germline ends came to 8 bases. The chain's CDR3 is CASSQTPNTEAFF. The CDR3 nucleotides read TGCGCCAGCAGCCAGACACCGAACACTGAAGCTTTCTTT.

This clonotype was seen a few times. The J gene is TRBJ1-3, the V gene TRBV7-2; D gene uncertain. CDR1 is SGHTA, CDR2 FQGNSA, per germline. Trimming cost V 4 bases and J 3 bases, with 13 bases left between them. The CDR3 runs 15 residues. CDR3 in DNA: TGTGCCAGCAGCTCCGACGGTTTTTTTGGAAACACCATATATTTT. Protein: CASSSDGFFGNTIYF.

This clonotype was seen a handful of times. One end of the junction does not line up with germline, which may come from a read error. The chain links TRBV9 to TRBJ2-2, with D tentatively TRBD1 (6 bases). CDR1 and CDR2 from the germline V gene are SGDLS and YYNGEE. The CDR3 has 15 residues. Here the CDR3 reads CASSVGTVSTGEPFF. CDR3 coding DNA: TGTGCCAGCAGCGTAGGGACAGTTTCCACCGGGGAGCCGTTTTTT.

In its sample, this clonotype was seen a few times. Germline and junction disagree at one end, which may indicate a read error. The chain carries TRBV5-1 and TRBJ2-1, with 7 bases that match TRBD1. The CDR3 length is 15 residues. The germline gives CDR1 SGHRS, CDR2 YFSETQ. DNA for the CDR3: TGCGCCGGCAGCTTTACAGGGGATTCCTACAATGAGCAGTTCTTC. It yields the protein CAGSFTGDSYNEQFF.

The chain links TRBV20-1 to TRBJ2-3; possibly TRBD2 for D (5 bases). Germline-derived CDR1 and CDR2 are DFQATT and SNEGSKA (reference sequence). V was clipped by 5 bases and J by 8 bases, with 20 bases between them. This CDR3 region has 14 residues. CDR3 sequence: CSALKAVGGGTQYF. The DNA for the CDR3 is TGCAGTGCTCTCAAAGCGGTCGGCGGAGGTACGCAGTATTTT.

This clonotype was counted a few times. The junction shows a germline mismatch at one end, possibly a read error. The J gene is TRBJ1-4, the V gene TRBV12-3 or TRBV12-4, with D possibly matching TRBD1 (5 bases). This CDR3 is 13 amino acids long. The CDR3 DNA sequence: TGTGCCGGCAGTCCAACCTCAGGGATGCCTCCGTTTTTT. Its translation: CAGSPTSGMPPFF.

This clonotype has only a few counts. CDR3 region: CASSYSRGWTSGNTIYF. The CDR3 DNA follows: TGTGCCAGCAGTTACTCGAGGGGATGGACCTCTGGAAACACCATATATTTT. The chain uses TRBV6-5 and TRBJ1-3; D is possibly TRBD1 (5 bases). Germline CDR1 MNHEY, CDR2 SVGAGI. V was pared by 0 bases and J by 0 bases, with 12 bases between. This CDR3 contains 17 residues.

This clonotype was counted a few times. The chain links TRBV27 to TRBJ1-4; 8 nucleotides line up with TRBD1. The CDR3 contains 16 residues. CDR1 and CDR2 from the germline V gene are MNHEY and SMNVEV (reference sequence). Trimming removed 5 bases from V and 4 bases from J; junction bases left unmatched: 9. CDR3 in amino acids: CASSPLDRVNNEKLFF. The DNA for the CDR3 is TGTGCCAGCAGTCCATTGGACAGGGTTAATAATGAAAAACTGTTTTTT.

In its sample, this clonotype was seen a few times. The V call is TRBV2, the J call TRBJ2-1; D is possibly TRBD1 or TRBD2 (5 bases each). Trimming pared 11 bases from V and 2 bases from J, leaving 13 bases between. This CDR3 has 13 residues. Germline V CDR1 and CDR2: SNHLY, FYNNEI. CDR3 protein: CAYPGTAYNEQFF. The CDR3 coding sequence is TGTGCCTACCCCGGGACGGCCTACAATGAGCAGTTCTTC.

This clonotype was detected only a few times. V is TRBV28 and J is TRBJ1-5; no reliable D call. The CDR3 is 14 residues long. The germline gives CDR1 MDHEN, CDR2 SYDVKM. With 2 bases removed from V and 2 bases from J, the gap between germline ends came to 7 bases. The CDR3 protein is CASSLLRGNQPQHF. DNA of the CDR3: TGTGCCAGCAGTTTACTAAGGGGCAATCAGCCCCAGCATTTT.

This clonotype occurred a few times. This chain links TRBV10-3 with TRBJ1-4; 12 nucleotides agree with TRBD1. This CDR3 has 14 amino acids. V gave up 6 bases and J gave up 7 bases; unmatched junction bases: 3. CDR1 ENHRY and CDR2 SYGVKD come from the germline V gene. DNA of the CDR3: TGTGCCATCAGCGCGGGACAGGGGGCTGAAAAACTGTTTTTT. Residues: CAISAGQGAEKLFF.

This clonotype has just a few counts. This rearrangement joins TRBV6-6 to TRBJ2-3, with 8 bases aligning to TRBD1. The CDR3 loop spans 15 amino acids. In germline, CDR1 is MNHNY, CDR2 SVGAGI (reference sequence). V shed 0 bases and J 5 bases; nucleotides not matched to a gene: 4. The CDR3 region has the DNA TGTGCCAGCAGTTACTCGATGGGGACAGGAGATACGCAGTATTTT. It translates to CASSYSMGTGDTQYF.

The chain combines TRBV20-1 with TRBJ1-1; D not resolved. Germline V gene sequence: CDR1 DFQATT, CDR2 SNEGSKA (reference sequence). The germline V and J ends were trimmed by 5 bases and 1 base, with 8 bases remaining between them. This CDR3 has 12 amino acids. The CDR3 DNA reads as TGCAGTGCTTTCGACACGAACACTGAAGCTTTCTTT. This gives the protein CSAFDTNTEAFF.